A single sample is the source of the 22 T cell receptor beta chains below, sequenced in a study of blood T cell repertoires in COVID-19. Measured with immunoSEQ multiplex PCR; TCRdb has only the in-frame clones, and not every one. The sample has roughly 300,000 clones; around 90% are singletons. The specimen was peripheral blood. Receptor source: a woman under 40 with COVID-19, enrolled during active disease.

The CDR3 DNA is TGTGCCAGCAGTTACCCCAGGGGGAATTCACCCCTCCACTTT. This translates into CASSYPRGNSPLHF. The rearrangement links TRBV6-2 or TRBV6-3 to TRBJ1-6; 7 bases are a match to TRBD1. Per germline, CDR1 MNHEY and CDR2 SVGEGT. The V and J ends lost 2 bases and 7 bases, in that order; junction bases with no gene match: 2. This CDR3 contains 14 residues.

The J gene is TRBJ2-7, the V gene TRBV11-2; D remains ambiguous. The germline V gene has CDR1 SGHAT and CDR2 FQNNGV. The V end was cut by 0 bases, the J end by 7 bases, with 10 bases between. The CDR3 spans 13 residues. CDR3: CASSLDPLREQYF. CDR3 DNA sequence: TGTGCCAGCAGCTTAGACCCTCTGAGGGAGCAGTACTTC. Looking up the rest from reference TRBV11-2 and TRBJ2-7 gives the full variable domain: EAGVAQSPRYKIIEKRQSVAFWCNPISGHATLYWYQQILGQGPKLLIQFQNNGVVDDSQLPKDRFSAERLKGVDSTLKIQPAKLEDSAVYLCASSLDPLREQYFGPGTRLTVT.

The genes are TRBV2 and TRBJ1-1, with D possibly matching TRBD1 (6 bases). The V gene lost 3 bases and the J gene lost 10 bases, with 15 bases spanning the gap. Germline V gene sequence: CDR1 SNHLY, CDR2 FYNNEI. The CDR3 is 13 amino acids. The CDR3 sequence is CASSDGTTIRAFF. The DNA of the CDR3 is TGTGCCAGCAGTGACGGGACAACCATACGAGCTTTCTTT.

This clone has only one observation. This rearrangement joins TRBV11-2 to TRBJ2-1; 10 bases are a match to TRBD2. The CDR3 is 17 residues long. V was clipped by 2 bases and J by 2 bases; unmatched bases: 6. The germline V gene has CDR1 SGHAT and CDR2 FQNNGV. CDR3 sequence: CASSLRTSGGAYNEQFF. The CDR3 DNA is TGTGCCAGCAGCTTAAGGACTAGCGGAGGGGCCTACAATGAGCAGTTCTTC.

The chain is built from TRBV6-1 and TRBJ2-4; TRBD1 agrees at 7 bases. J lost 13 bases, V lost 0 bases, and 6 bases had no gene match. The CDR3 has 13 residues. Germline V CDR1 and CDR2: MNHNS, SASEGT. The DNA of the CDR3 is TGTGCCAGCAGTGAAGCGAGGGGGACAGACCAGTACTTC. It is translated as CASSEARGTDQYF.

This clone has a handful of counts. The chain recombines TRBV5-4 with TRBJ2-7; D may be TRBD1 (5 bases). Looked up from germline, CDR1 is SGHNT and CDR2 is YYREEE (reference sequence). The ends were cut back, 0 bases at V and 0 bases at J, with 7 bases in the middle. CDR3 length: 14 amino acids. The CDR3 reads CASSLDRYSYEQYF. The CDR3 DNA is TGTGCCAGCAGCTTGGACAGGTACTCCTACGAGCAGTACTTC.

The chain employs TRBV5-1 and TRBJ1-2; 9 bases fit TRBD1. The trim removed 0 bases at V and 6 bases at J, leaving 6 bases unmatched. The length of the CDR3 is 15 residues. The germline gives CDR1 SGHRS, CDR2 YFSETQ. The CDR3 protein is CASSLDRGPPNGYTF. As DNA, the CDR3 is TGCGCCAGCAGCTTGGACAGGGGGCCCCCCAATGGCTACACCTTC.

This chain joins TRBV6-5 and TRBJ2-5; 8 bases align to TRBD2. CDR1 and CDR2 (germline): MNHEY, SVGAGI. The junction had 10 bases not matched to a gene; V was cut back by 9 bases and J by 4 bases. The CDR3 is 14 amino acids. The CDR3 is CASTGGRVRETQYF. The CDR3, as DNA: TGTGCCAGTACGGGAGGGCGGGTTAGAGAGACCCAGTACTTC.

CDR3 sequence: CASSLGGGPFTGELFF. The DNA for the CDR3 is TGCGCCAGCAGCCTCGGGGGAGGGCCTTTCACCGGGGAGCTGTTTTTT. The J gene is TRBJ2-2, the V gene TRBV4-1; TRBD2 aligns across 7 bases. The V gene end was trimmed by 4 bases and the J gene end by 4 bases; junction bases not matched to a gene: 9. This CDR3 has 16 amino acids. Germline loops: CDR1 MGHRA, CDR2 YSYEKL.

The chain joins TRBV7-8 to TRBJ2-1; D uncertain. This CDR3 has 11 residues. Deletions cut 4 bases from V and 8 bases from J, with 6 bases between. Germline V CDR1 and CDR2: SGHVS, FQNEAQ. Here the CDR3 DNA reads TGTGCCAGCAGCTCAACATATGAGCAGTTCTTC. This codes for CASSSTYEQFF.

The V gene is TRBV14, the J gene TRBJ1-2; D gene unclear. This CDR3 contains 14 residues. The V gene's germline CDR1 is SGHDN and CDR2 FVKESK. V was pared by 4 bases and J by 2 bases, with 11 bases between. DNA of the CDR3: TGTGCCAGCAGCCCCCCGGGAGGGAACTATGGCTACACCTTC. Translated: CASSPPGGNYGYTF.

The V call is TRBV6-6, the J call TRBJ1-5, with 7 nucleotides matching TRBD1. There are 15 residues in the CDR3. J gave up 5 bases and V 3 bases, and 7 bases lay outside the gene matches. Germline CDR1 reads MNHNY; CDR2 reads SVGAGI (reference sequence). DNA of the CDR3: TGTGCCAGCAGTTATATCGGACAGGCTGATCAGCCCCAGCATTTT. Translation gives CASSYIGQADQPQHF.

The chain couples TRBV5-4 to TRBJ2-3; TRBD2 matches at 10 bases. CDR3 length: 17 residues. V was clipped by 0 bases and J by 4 bases; unmatched bases: 8. Germline lookup yields CDR1 SGHNT and CDR2 YYREEE (reference sequence). CDR3 in DNA: TGTGCCAGCAGCTTGGGGGATCTAGCGGGAGTCTCAGATACGCAGTATTTT. Protein sequence: CASSLGDLAGVSDTQYF.

The V gene is TRBV11-3, the J gene TRBJ1-5; D remains ambiguous. The CDR3 sequence is 17 residues long. Germline V gene data show CDR1 as SGHNT and CDR2 as YENEEA. V was clipped by 1 base and J by 0 bases, with 13 bases between them. The CDR3 DNA sequence: TGTGCCAGCAGCTTAGCTCCCTCCACCTATAGCAATCAGCCCCAGCATTTT. It translates to CASSLAPSTYSNQPQHF.

The chain couples TRBV3-1 (or the pseudogene TRBV3-2) to TRBJ1-4; TRBD1 matches at 8 bases. CDR1 is LGHDT and CDR2 is YNNKEL in the germline V gene (reference sequence). The CDR3 loop spans 16 amino acids. The J segment lost 4 bases and the V segment lost 7 bases, leaving 11 bases of the junction unmatched. The CDR3 DNA sequence: TGTGCCAGCACCCGGACAGGGTTGGGGGTTAATGAAAAACTGTTTTTT. Protein sequence: CASTRTGLGVNEKLFF.

The chain joins TRBV19 to TRBJ1-5; 8 positions match TRBD1. The trim removed 1 base at V and 6 bases at J, leaving 11 bases unmatched. The CDR3 extends over 17 amino acids. CDR1 LNHDA and CDR2 SQIVND come from the germline V gene (reference sequence). This CDR3 reads CASSIGDQGARAQPQHF. The CDR3 DNA is TGTGCCAGTAGTATAGGGGATCAGGGGGCAAGGGCTCAGCCCCAGCATTTT.

The CDR3 region has the DNA TGTGCCAGCAGTCCCTACTCCTACGAGCAGTACTTC. It specifies CASSPYSYEQYF. The chain is built from TRBV5-5 and TRBJ2-7; D remains unclear. The CDR3 runs to 12 residues. Deletions cut 5 bases from V and 0 bases from J, with 6 bases between. Germline lookup yields CDR1 SGHKS and CDR2 YYEKEE (reference sequence).

This chain uses TRBV7-6 with TRBJ1-2; 8 bases match TRBD1. The CDR3 is 14 amino acids. The germline V gene encodes CDR1 SGHVS and CDR2 FNYEAQ. Trimming removed 5 bases from V and 4 bases from J; junction bases left unmatched: 6. Here the CDR3 reads CASSPQGAFYGYTF. DNA for the CDR3: TGTGCCAGCAGCCCTCAGGGGGCCTTCTATGGCTACACCTTC.

V gene TRBV9 combines with J gene TRBJ2-6, with 9 bases fitting TRBD2. Looked up from germline, CDR1 is SGDLS and CDR2 is YYNGEE. The CDR3 spans 16 residues. V dropped 2 bases and J dropped 2; count of bases not matched to a gene: 2. As DNA, the CDR3 is TGTGCCAGCAGCGTTAGCGGGAGAACTGGGGCCAACGTCCTGACTTTC. Protein sequence: CASSVSGRTGANVLTF. Variable domain in full (rest from reference TRBV9 and TRBJ2-6): DSGVTQTPKHLITATGQRVTLRCSPRSGDLSVYWYQQSLDQGLQFLIQYYNGEERAKGNILERFSAQQFPDLHSELNLSSLELGDSALYFCASSVSGRTGANVLTFGAGSRLTVL.

The gene calls are TRBV9 and TRBJ1-2, with a possible D match to TRBD1 (6 bases). Germline-derived CDR1 and CDR2 are SGDLS and YYNGEE. V was shortened by 0 bases and J by 8 bases, with 14 bases between the two germline ends. CDR3 length equals 14 residues. Written as DNA, the CDR3 is TGTGCCAGCAGCGTAGCCCCGGGGGGCTACGGCTACACCTTC. Translating gives CASSVAPGGYGYTF. The whole variable domain, filled in from reference TRBV9 and TRBJ1-2, reads DSGVTQTPKHLITATGQRVTLRCSPRSGDLSVYWYQQSLDQGLQFLIQYYNGEERAKGNILERFSAQQFPDLHSELNLSSLELGDSALYFCASSVAPGGYGYTFGSGTRLTVV.

The chain combines TRBV19 with TRBJ1-4; unclear D gene. V was pared by 5 bases and J by 0 bases, with 7 bases between. CDR1 and CDR2 (germline): LNHDA, SQIVND (reference sequence). The CDR3 totals 14 residues. CDR3 sequence (DNA): TGTGCCAGTAGTCCGACAACAACTAATGAAAAACTGTTTTTT. It encodes CASSPTTTNEKLFF.

This clone came up once. The chain carries TRBV5-1 and TRBJ2-7, with TRBD2 matching over 7 bases. Trimming took 5 bases from V and 7 from J; bases not matched to a gene: 12. The CDR3 totals 14 residues. Looked up from germline, CDR1 is SGHRS and CDR2 is YFSETQ. The CDR3 here is CASSFDGGSGEQYF. The CDR3 nucleotides read TGCGCCAGCAGTTTTGACGGCGGGAGTGGGGAGCAGTACTTC. Together with reference TRBV5-1 and TRBJ2-7, the CDR3 gives the full variable domain: KAGVTQTPRYLIKTRGQQVTLSCSPISGHRSVSWYQQTPGQGLQFLFEYFSETQRNKGNFPGRFSGRQFSNSRSEMNVSTLELGDSALYLCASSFDGGSGEQYFGPGTRLTVT.